One sample yielded the 28 T cell receptor beta chains listed below, sequenced in a study of blood T cell repertoires in COVID-19. The assay was immunoSEQ multiplex PCR, and TCRdb's table has in-frame clones only and misses some. The profile shows 25,000 to 30,000 clones, roughly 90% of them singletons. Input material: peripheral blood. Receptors originate from a human donor in a cohort sampled during active COVID-19.

The chain combines TRBV7-9 with TRBJ1-6, with TRBD1 as a possible D gene (6 bases). Trimming took 3 bases from V and 7 from J, leaving 10 bases between them. Germline CDR1 is SEHNR and CDR2 is FQNEAQ (reference sequence). The CDR3 loop spans 14 amino acids. The CDR3 sequence: CASSLGHHNSPLHF. DNA for the CDR3: TGTGCCAGCAGCTTGGGACACCACAATTCACCCCTCCACTTT.

The chain is built from TRBV12-5 and TRBJ2-7; 7 bases are a match to TRBD1. Trimming removed 2 bases from V and 4 bases from J; junction bases left unmatched: 11. Germline assignment: CDR1 LGHNT and CDR2 FRNRAP. The CDR3 length is 16 residues. The CDR3 sequence: CASGLHGGQLFYEQYF. In nucleotides, the CDR3 is TGTGCTAGTGGTTTGCATGGGGGACAGCTCTTTTACGAGCAGTACTTC.

The chain's CDR3 is CASSTTGSGNTIYF. CDR3 DNA sequence: TGTGCCAGCTCAACTACAGGCTCTGGAAACACCATATATTTT. This chain uses TRBV18 with TRBJ1-3; possibly TRBD1 for D (5 bases). V was cut by 5 bases and J by 0 bases, with 8 bases left in between. The CDR3 has 14 amino acids. CDR1 KGHSH and CDR2 LQKENI come from the germline V gene.

CDR3 nucleotides: TGTGCCAGCAGCTTCCTTCTCAGGACGAACACCGGGGAGCTGTTTTTT. It translates to CASSFLLRTNTGELFF. The J gene is TRBJ2-2, the V gene TRBV27; D is unresolved. This CDR3 comprises 16 residues. Trimming left V 6 bases short and J 0 bases short, with 14 bases between. In germline, CDR1 is MNHEY, CDR2 SMNVEV (reference sequence).

This clone has a handful of counts. V usage is TRBV7-9 and J usage is TRBJ1-1, with D unresolved. Germline CDR1 SEHNR, CDR2 FQNEAQ (reference sequence). Trimming stripped 5 bases from V and 7 bases from J, with 11 bases between. The CDR3 is 12 residues long. CDR3 in DNA: TGTGCCAGCAGCCTGATGATCGGTGAAGCTTTCTTT. Protein sequence: CASSLMIGEAFF.

The chain has TRBV14 and TRBJ2-2; weak D call: TRBD2 (6 bases). V was trimmed by 1 base and J by 6 bases, leaving 9 bases between them. Germline assignment: CDR1 SGHDN and CDR2 FVKESK. The CDR3 is made up of 14 amino acids. CDR3 loop: CASSQGLVAGELFF. For the CDR3, the DNA is TGTGCCAGCAGCCAAGGACTAGTGGCCGGGGAGCTGTTTTTT.

The rearrangement uses TRBV19 and TRBJ1-2; D possibly corresponds to TRBD1 (6 bases). The CDR3 is made up of 16 amino acids. V was clipped by 5 bases and J by 2 bases, with 18 bases between them. Germline CDR1 LNHDA, CDR2 SQIVND (reference sequence). The DNA for the CDR3 is TGTGCCAGTAGTCCACAACAGGGAAGGGAAAACTATGGCTACACCTTC. Its translation: CASSPQQGRENYGYTF. Looking up the rest from reference TRBV19 and TRBJ1-2 gives the full variable domain: DGGITQSPKYLFRKEGQNVTLSCEQNLNHDAMYWYRQDPGQGLRLIYYSQIVNDFQKGDIAEGYSVSREKKESFPLTVTSAQKNPTAFYLCASSPQQGRENYGYTFGSGTRLTVV.

A single count supports this clone. The CDR3 DNA sequence: TGTGCCAGCAGCCAGAACAGCCAATATTCACCCCTCCACTTT. Residues: CASSQNSQYSPLHF. The chain uses TRBV3-1 (or the pseudogene TRBV3-2) and TRBJ1-6; no clear D gene. Germline V gives CDR1 LGHDT, CDR2 YNNKEL (reference sequence). Trimming pared 3 bases from V and 8 bases from J, leaving 11 bases between. The length of the CDR3 is 14 residues.

The V call is TRBV18, the J call TRBJ2-2, with 7 bases identical to TRBD1. Germline V gives CDR1 KGHSH, CDR2 LQKENI. Trimming removed 2 bases from V and 7 bases from J; junction bases left unmatched: 4. The CDR3 is 14 residues long. This CDR3 is CASSPAGTDGELFF. The CDR3 DNA reads as TGTGCCAGCTCACCAGCCGGGACAGACGGGGAGCTGTTTTTT.

This sequence joins TRBV7-9 and TRBJ1-3; weak D call: TRBD1 (5 bases). V dropped 1 base and J dropped 4 bases, with 8 bases sitting between them. The germline V gene encodes CDR1 SEHNR and CDR2 FQNEAQ (reference sequence). This CDR3 comprises 14 residues. As DNA, the CDR3 is TGTGCCAGCAGCTTAGGGACAACCGGAAACACCATATATTTT. As protein: CASSLGTTGNTIYF.

This clone was seen only a few times. The chain recombines TRBV2 with TRBJ1-3; maybe TRBD1 (5 bases). The V end was cut by 5 bases, the J end by 0 bases, with 11 bases between. Germline CDR1 reads SNHLY; CDR2 reads FYNNEI. The length of the CDR3 is 15 residues. The CDR3 DNA is TGTGCCAGCAGTCCGACAGCGAGCTCTGGAAACACCATATATTTT. Its translation: CASSPTASSGNTIYF. Supplemented by reference TRBV2 and TRBJ1-3, the full variable domain reads EPEVTQTPSHQVTQMGQEVILRCVPISNHLYFYWYRQILGQKVEFLVSFYNNEISEKSEIFDDQFSVERPDGSNFTLKIRSTKLEDSAMYFCASSPTASSGNTIYFGEGSWLTVV.

V and J are TRBV5-4 and TRBJ2-5; D possibly corresponds to TRBD2 (7 bases). This CDR3 contains 14 residues. The ends were cut back, 6 bases at V and 5 bases at J, with 17 bases in the middle. CDR1 and CDR2 from the germline V gene are SGHNT and YYREEE (reference sequence). The CDR3 here is CASTAGGLGETQYF. CDR3 coding DNA: TGTGCCAGCACCGCCGGGGGGCTCGGGGAGACCCAGTACTTC.

The J gene is TRBJ1-5, the V gene TRBV4-1, with a possible D match to TRBD1 (6 bases). V lost 1 base and J lost 1, with 14 bases in between. CDR1 is MGHRA and CDR2 is YSYEKL in the germline V gene. This CDR3 region has 17 residues. The CDR3 DNA reads TGCGCCAGCAGCCAAGGGGGGGGCGAGGGGAGCAATCAGCCCCAGCATTTT. It is translated as CASSQGGGEGSNQPQHF.

This rearrangement joins TRBV11-2 to TRBJ2-2; D might be TRBD2 (7 bases). V shed 5 bases and J shed 6 bases, with 22 bases lying between them. The length of the CDR3 is 17 residues. CDR1 is SGHAT, CDR2 FQNNGV, per germline. CDR3 loop: CASSLVAFVGGPGELFF. In nucleotides, the CDR3 is TGTGCCAGCAGCCTAGTTGCCTTTGTCGGGGGGCCCGGGGAGCTGTTTTTT.

The J gene is TRBJ2-4, the V gene TRBV14; 9 bases align to TRBD1. This CDR3 comprises 15 residues. Germline loops: CDR1 SGHDN, CDR2 FVKESK. With 4 bases clipped from V and 6 bases from J, the junction kept 7 bases outside the gene matches. In DNA form, the CDR3 reads TGTGCCAGCAGCCGGGACAGGGCTTTTGGAAACATTCAGTACTTC. This codes for CASSRDRAFGNIQYF.

The J gene is TRBJ2-7, the V gene TRBV27; D is ambiguous. Trimming removed 6 bases at V and 1 base at J, with 13 bases between. The CDR3 runs to 14 residues. Germline V gene data show CDR1 as MNHEY and CDR2 as SMNVEV (reference sequence). In DNA, the CDR3 is TGTGCCAGCAGCCCAAGAACGGGTTCCTACGAGCAGTACTTC. As protein: CASSPRTGSYEQYF.

The chain employs TRBV7-2 and TRBJ2-5; D might be TRBD1 (6 bases). Trimming cost V 5 bases and J 3 bases, with 10 bases left between them. Germline V gene lookup returns CDR1 SGHTA and CDR2 FQGNSA. The CDR3 runs 13 residues. The CDR3 coding sequence is TGTGCCAGCAGCAGACGGACAGAAGAGACCCAGTACTTC. It codes for CASSRRTEETQYF.

The gene calls are TRBV6-1 and TRBJ1-1; TRBD1 matches 11 bases. Per germline, CDR1 MNHNS and CDR2 SASEGT. The trim removed 2 bases at V and 5 bases at J, leaving 4 bases unmatched. This CDR3 is built from 15 residues. This chain's CDR3 is CASSESGTGGTEAFF. CDR3 in DNA: TGTGCCAGCAGTGAATCGGGGACAGGGGGAACTGAAGCTTTCTTT.

In DNA form, the CDR3 reads TGTGCCAGCAGCCAAGGGGGGGCCACTGAAGCTTTCTTT. Translation gives CASSQGGATEAFF. The chain recombines TRBV12-3 or TRBV12-4 with TRBJ1-1, with a tentative D call TRBD1 (6 bases). V was trimmed by 6 bases and J by 4 bases, leaving 12 bases between them. The CDR3 consists of 13 residues.

V usage is TRBV6-2 or TRBV6-3 and J usage is TRBJ1-6; TRBD1 matches at 9 bases. With V trimmed by 0 bases and J by 10 bases, 4 bases remained unmatched. CDR1 is MNHEY and CDR2 is SVGEGT in the germline V gene. The CDR3 is 15 amino acids. The CDR3 coding sequence is TGTGCCAGCAGTTACTCCGGGACAGGGCTCTCACCCCTCCACTTT. Translated: CASSYSGTGLSPLHF.

The chain uses TRBV2 and TRBJ2-5, with 7 bases that match TRBD2. Germline V gene sequence: CDR1 SNHLY, CDR2 FYNNEI. The J segment lost 9 bases and the V segment lost 4 bases, leaving 5 bases of the junction unmatched. This CDR3 comprises 12 residues. This chain's CDR3 is CASSGRAGAQYF. CDR3 nucleotides: TGTGCCAGCAGTGGGCGGGCGGGGGCCCAGTACTTC.

This chain joins TRBV5-1 and TRBJ1-5; TRBD1 matches at 9 bases. The length of the CDR3 is 16 residues. V lost 0 bases, J lost 4 bases, and 5 bases stayed unmatched. Germline V gene sequence: CDR1 SGHRS, CDR2 YFSETQ. The CDR3 DNA reads as TGCGCCAGCAGCTTGGGAGCCGGGACAGGGAATCAGCCCCAGCATTTT. Its protein is CASSLGAGTGNQPQHF.

The chain uses TRBV27 and TRBJ1-5; TRBD1 matches at 8 bases. Germline CDR1 and CDR2: MNHEY and SMNVEV (reference sequence). V trimming: 8 bases; J trimming: 7 bases; junction bases outside the gene matches: 10. The CDR3 extends over 14 amino acids. The CDR3 DNA sequence: TGTGCCAGCCGATCCACAGGGGGGGACCAGCCCCAGCATTTT. This translates into CASRSTGGDQPQHF.

The V gene is TRBV4-3, the J gene TRBJ1-4, with D maybe TRBD1 (5 bases). V lost 2 bases and J lost 4, with 14 bases in between. The germline CDR1 and CDR2 sequences are LGHNA and YSLEER. This CDR3 region has 16 residues. In DNA form, the CDR3 reads TGCGCCAGCAGCCAATCGGGAGGGGCGGGTAATGAAAAACTGTTTTTT. It translates to CASSQSGGAGNEKLFF.

V and J are TRBV4-2 and TRBJ1-1; D ambiguous. The germline V gene has CDR1 LGHNA and CDR2 YNFKEQ. Trimming removed 0 bases at V and 11 bases at J, with 16 bases between. The CDR3 sequence is 14 residues long. CDR3 region: CASSQELAGSEAFF. CDR3 nucleotide sequence: TGTGCCAGCAGCCAAGAATTGGCGGGATCCGAGGCTTTCTTT.

This chain links TRBV7-3 with TRBJ1-2; no firm D call. Trimming removed 0 bases from V and 8 bases from J, with 10 bases in between. The CDR3 length is 13 residues. Germline V gene sequence: CDR1 SGHTA, CDR2 FQGTGA. The CDR3 sequence: CASSLTTEGGYTF. The CDR3 DNA follows: TGTGCCAGCAGCTTAACAACAGAAGGAGGCTACACCTTC. Variable domain in full (rest from reference TRBV7-3 and TRBJ1-2): GAGVSQTPSNKVTEKGKYVELRCDPISGHTALYWYRQSLGQGPEFLIYFQGTGAADDSGLPNDRFFAVRPEGSVSTLKIQRTERGDSAVYLCASSLTTEGGYTFGSGTRLTVV.

The chain carries TRBV11-2 and TRBJ1-3, with 7 bases identical to TRBD1. Germline V gene lookup returns CDR1 SGHAT and CDR2 FQNNGV. V trimming: 5 bases; J trimming: 3 bases; junction bases outside the gene matches: 4. There are 14 residues in the CDR3. This CDR3 reads CASSKGADGNTIYF. CDR3 nucleotides: TGTGCCAGCAGCAAGGGGGCGGATGGAAACACCATATATTTT.

The chain recombines TRBV5-1 with TRBJ2-5, with no clear D. Trimming left V 1 base short and J 0 bases short, with 7 bases between. The CDR3 is made up of 14 amino acids. Germline V CDR1 and CDR2: SGHRS, YFSETQ. This CDR3 reads CASSLIQDQETQYF. The CDR3, as DNA: TGCGCCAGCAGCTTGATCCAGGACCAAGAGACCCAGTACTTC.